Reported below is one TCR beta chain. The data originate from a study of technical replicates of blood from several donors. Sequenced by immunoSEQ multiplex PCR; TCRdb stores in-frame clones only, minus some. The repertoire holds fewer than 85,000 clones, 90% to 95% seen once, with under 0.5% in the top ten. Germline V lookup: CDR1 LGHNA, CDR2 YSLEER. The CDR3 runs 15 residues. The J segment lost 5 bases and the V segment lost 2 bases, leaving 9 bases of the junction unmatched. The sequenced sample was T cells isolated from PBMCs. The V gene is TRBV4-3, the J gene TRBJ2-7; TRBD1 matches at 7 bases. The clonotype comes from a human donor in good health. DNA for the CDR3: TGCGCCAGCAGCCAAACTCCTACAGGGGCGGACGAGCAGTACTTC. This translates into CASSQTPTGADEQYF.